The text below deals with one T cell receptor (beta chain). The source of the sample is a study of control samples from healthy donors and cancer patients. TCRdb's table, derived via immunoSEQ multiplex PCR, lists solely in-frame clones and lacks some. This sample has 150,000 to 200,000 clones; roughly 94% occur once, and the top ten carry around 9.3%. The source material was blood. This receptor was identified in a woman between 40 and 50 years old in good health.

The CDR3 DNA follows: TGTGCCAGCAGCTTCCCGGGACAGGGGGTTCGGGTAGAGACCCAGTACTTC. Encoded protein: CASSFPGQGVRVETQYF. The chain has TRBV7-9 and TRBJ2-5; 11 nucleotides agree with TRBD1. Germline assignment: CDR1 SEHNR and CDR2 FQNEAQ (reference sequence). The J segment lost 4 bases and the V segment lost 3 bases, leaving 10 bases of the junction unmatched. The CDR3 is made up of 17 amino acids.